Listed below are T cell receptor beta chains from one sample, sequenced in a study of PD-1 blockade in classical Hodgkin lymphoma. The repertoire was sequenced with immunoSEQ multiplex PCR; TCRdb's copy has only in-frame clones and lacks some. This sample has under 7,000 clones, with 60% to 85% found just once. Specimen: peripheral blood mononuclear cells (PBMCs), collected at baseline. The receptors stem from a human donor with classical Hodgkin lymphoma. Both conserved end residues are part of each CDR3. The D gene is left open where the match is weak. Clone size is given for some rows only: seen once, a few or many times, or a class if the clone is expanded.

j_call clone_size d_call v_call cdr3_aa cdr3_nt
TRBJ2-2 NA NA TRBV4-1 CASSQEWGVRSGELFF TGCGCCAGCAGCCAAGAGTGGGGGGTTAGGTCCGGGGAGCTGTTTTTT
TRBJ2-1 NA TRBD2 TRBV7-2 CASSRGLAGADEQFF TGTGCCAGCAGCCGAGGACTAGCGGGAGCAGATGAGCAGTTCTTC
TRBJ1-2 NA TRBD1 TRBV11-1 CASSSPGQGFGYTF TGTGCCAGCAGCTCCCCGGGACAGGGTTTTGGCTACACCTTC
TRBJ1-1 NA NA TRBV28 CASKANTEAFF TGTGCCAGCAAGGCGAACACTGAAGCTTTCTTT
TRBJ1-2 NA NA TRBV21-1 CASSTPGQVLRIGYTF TGTGCCAGCAGCACCCCGGGACAGGTTCTCAGGATTGGCTACACCTTC
TRBJ1-1 NA TRBD1 TRBV27 CASSFKGAGTEAFF TGTGCCAGCAGTTTTAAGGGGGCGGGCACTGAAGCTTTCTTT
TRBJ1-1 NA NA TRBV18 CASGPAGPTEAFF TGTGCCAGCGGACCAGCGGGACCAACTGAAGCTTTCTTT
TRBJ2-3 NA TRBD2 TRBV4-1 CASSLLVTSGRGDTQYF TGCGCCAGCAGCCTCTTGGTAACTAGCGGGAGAGGAGATACGCAGTATTTT
TRBJ1-3 NA NA TRBV5-6 CASSDGGSGNTIYF TGTGCCAGCAGCGACGGAGGATCTGGAAACACCATATATTTT
TRBJ2-1 NA NA TRBV5-4 CASSLGQGERDEQFF TGTGCCAGCAGCTTGGGACAGGGTGAGCGGGATGAGCAGTTCTTC
TRBJ2-2 NA NA TRBV27 CASSPSPRVGTGELFF TGTGCCAGCAGTCCGTCCCCCAGGGTAGGGACCGGGGAGCTGTTTTTT
TRBJ2-3 NA TRBD2 TRBV2 CASSPLAGGGTDTQYF TGTGCCAGCAGCCCCCTAGCGGGAGGAGGGACAGATACGCAGTATTTT
TRBJ1-5 large NA TRBV27 CASSLGVPGSNQPQHF TGTGCCAGCAGTTTAGGGGTCCCTGGGAGCAATCAGCCCCAGCATTTT
TRBJ1-1 NA NA TRBV5-1 CASSGGHGVNTEAFF TGCGCCAGCAGCGGGGGACATGGGGTGAACACTGAAGCTTTCTTT
TRBJ2-2 hyperexpanded TRBD2 TRBV7-2 CASSSGLAGAHPNTGELFF TGTGCCAGCAGCTCGGGACTAGCGGGAGCACATCCGAACACCGGGGAGCTGTTTTTT
TRBJ1-2 once TRBD1 TRBV7-6 CASSSGTGAYGYTF TGTGCCAGCAGTTCCGGGACAGGGGCCTATGGCTACACCTTC
TRBJ2-5 NA NA TRBV9 CASSPTWGQETQYF TGTGCCAGCAGTCCCACCTGGGGCCAAGAGACCCAGTACTTC
TRBJ2-1 NA TRBD1 TRBV6-4 CASSDETGGFNEQFF TGTGCCAGCAGTGACGAGACAGGGGGATTCAATGAGCAGTTCTTC
TRBJ2-3 NA TRBD2 TRBV7-6 CASSLRTSGSDTQYF TGTGCCAGCAGCCTCCGGACTAGCGGGAGCGATACGCAGTATTTT
TRBJ1-5 NA NA TRBV6-1 CASSEAAGPRAQHF TGTGCCAGCAGTGAAGCGGCAGGCCCCCGAGCCCAGCATTTT
TRBJ2-1 NA TRBD2 TRBV29-1 CSVEASGSVYNEQFF TGCAGCGTTGAGGCTAGCGGGAGTGTTTACAATGAGCAGTTCTTC
TRBJ2-5 NA NA TRBV4-2 CASSQDALVQETQYF TGTGCCAGCAGCCAAGATGCCTTGGTACAAGAGACCCAGTACTTC
TRBJ1-2 NA NA TRBV5-1 CASSSEQGPYGYTF TGCGCCAGCAGCTCTGAACAGGGCCCCTATGGCTACACCTTC
TRBJ2-2 NA TRBD2 TRBV5-8 CARSLAGGPGELFF TGTGCCAGAAGCTTGGCGGGAGGGCCCGGGGAGCTGTTTTTT
TRBJ2-6 NA TRBD1 TRBV5-6 CASSGRQGAQAGANVLTF TGTGCCAGCAGCGGCAGACAGGGGGCGCAGGCTGGGGCCAACGTCCTGACTTTC
TRBJ1-5 NA NA TRBV28 CASTRRVGGNQPQHF TGTGCCAGCACCCGCCGAGTGGGAGGCAATCAGCCCCAGCATTTT
TRBJ1-5 NA TRBD1 TRBV6-5 CASSQGGAGNQPQHF TGTGCCAGCAGTCAGGGGGGGGCCGGCAATCAGCCCCAGCATTTT
TRBJ2-1 NA TRBD1 TRBV19 CASSIDGQVETYNEQFF TGTGCCAGTAGTATAGACGGACAGGTAGAGACCTACAATGAGCAGTTCTTC
TRBJ1-5 NA NA TRBV28 CASSLGYRNQPQHF TGTGCCAGCAGTTTAGGGTACCGAAATCAGCCCCAGCATTTT
TRBJ2-7 NA TRBD1 TRBV10-2 CASIRGQGDNEQYF TGCGCCAGCATAAGGGGACAGGGGGATAACGAGCAGTACTTC
TRBJ1-5 NA NA TRBV19 CASSTAGTSLGRPQHF TGTGCCAGTAGTACTGCCGGGACCTCTCTGGGTCGGCCCCAGCATTTT
TRBJ2-1 NA NA TRBV6-1 CASNVRGERYEQFF TGTGCCAGCAACGTGAGAGGTGAGCGGTATGAGCAGTTCTTC
TRBJ1-1 NA NA TRBV30 CAWSVWGHTEAFF TGTGCCTGGAGTGTTTGGGGGCACACTGAAGCTTTCTTT
TRBJ2-5 medium-sized TRBD2 TRBV6-5 CASAKREGRETQYF TGTGCCAGCGCTAAGCGGGAGGGCCGGGAGACCCAGTACTTC
TRBJ2-3 once TRBD1 TRBV14 CASSQVYAGGRDTQYF TGTGCCAGCAGCCAAGTGTATGCAGGGGGAAGGGATACGCAGTATTTT
TRBJ2-7 NA NA TRBV6-6 CASSSGTRDEQYF TGTGCCAGCAGTTCGGGCACCAGGGACGAGCAGTACTTC
TRBJ2-2 NA TRBD2 TRBV7-7 CASSPDLAGVPGGELFF TGTGCTAGCAGCCCTGACCTAGCGGGAGTACCCGGCGGGGAGCTGTTTTTT
TRBJ2-5 NA NA TRBV6-6 CASSESGGKVSETQYF TGTGCCAGCAGCGAGTCGGGCGGGAAGGTGTCGGAGACCCAGTACTTC